These T cell receptor beta chains were read from a single sample in a study of cytomegalovirus exposure and HLA in healthy donors. Using immunoSEQ multiplex PCR, the repertoire was profiled, and TCRdb retains in-frame clones only, with some absent. This table has under 200,000 clones, roughly 84% appearing once. What was sequenced was PBMCs. All receptors come from a boy aged 10-17 years in good health and CMV-seronegative. Each CDR3 is given without its conserved first and last residue. Each record gives: V gene, J gene, CDR3 protein.

TRBV5-1	TRBJ1-2	ASSTDRARGGYT
TRBV28	TRBJ2-3	ASSISGIGTDTQY
TRBV2	TRBJ1-2	ASSEVGTANYGYT
TRBV2	TRBJ1-4	ASSDGQQDEKLF
TRBV10-1	TRBJ2-2	ASSDPTGELF
TRBV10-3	TRBJ2-3	AISERSGGPSTDTQY
TRBV28	TRBJ2-3	ASSLGTGSTDTQY
TRBV11-2	TRBJ1-2	ASSFGTAYGYT
TRBV27	TRBJ2-1	ASSSGLGDRTYNEQF
TRBV13	TRBJ2-7	ASSSTGDEQY
TRBV19	TRBJ2-6	ASNGRQGASGANVLT
TRBV2	TRBJ2-1	ASGPIGLGSPYNEQF
TRBV19	TRBJ2-6	ASTDRGSQTPGANVLT
TRBV2	TRBJ2-3	ATIRTSGDSTDTQY
TRBV9	TRBJ2-7	ASSGRLAAKGYEQY
TRBV7-6	TRBJ2-7	ASSLGSAKPYEQY
TRBV27	TRBJ2-1	ASSFPDLRGMDEQF
TRBV9	TRBJ2-1	ASSSREVKF
TRBV6-1	TRBJ2-1	ASLDSRERYNEQF
TRBV7-2	TRBJ1-5	ASSIQGGTNQPQH
TRBV6-5	TRBJ1-4	ASTGGGRREKLF
TRBV7-8	TRBJ1-5	ASSLRHLSNQPQH
TRBV5-6	TRBJ1-6	ASSSLTGRSPLH
TRBV7-9	TRBJ2-3	ASSFSGSSTDTQY
TRBV14	TRBJ1-1	ASSQITGRTEAF
TRBV2	TRBJ2-7	ASTETGPYEQY
TRBV11-3	TRBJ1-1	ASSSGTGTDEAF
TRBV5-6	TRBJ2-5	ASSFMGGQGTQY
TRBV7-3	TRBJ1-1	ASSLGPGENTEAF
TRBV7-6	TRBJ2-7	ASSLGRGAGWEQY
TRBV19	TRBJ1-1	ASTKSTAENTEAF
TRBV2	TRBJ2-7	ASSEAGRGEQY
TRBV4-2	TRBJ2-7	ASSQDLGVLAGAYEQY
TRBV6-6	TRBJ1-5	ASRKPRQGDQPQH
TRBV19	TRBJ1-1	ASSMDTDTEAF
TRBV28	TRBJ1-5	ASSLRGQGATQPQH
TRBV7-2	TRBJ2-2	ASSLTGTANTGELF
TRBV9	TRBJ2-6	ASSVAEGSGANVLT
TRBV6-1	TRBJ2-1	ASSERASGVKGSVTEQF
TRBV19	TRBJ1-1	ASSISRPGNTEAF